These 25 T cell receptor beta chains originate from one sample sequenced in a study of CD8 T cells in Susac syndrome. Reverse transcription of about 0.5 to 1 ug RNA used random hexamers. TCRdb ran MiXCR on the immunoSEQ multiplex PCR reads and lists one entry per CDR3 protein. The table has more than 130,000 distinct CDR3 sequences, approximately 93% seen once; the top ten hold 0.25% to 0.3%. Sample: CD8+ T cells from PBMCs. All receptors derive from a human donor in good health.

The chain has TRBV20-1 and TRBJ2-1; perhaps TRBD2 as D (6 bases). The CDR3 totals 14 residues. Trimming shortened V by 5 bases and J by 4 bases, and 15 bases separated the two germline ends. Germline CDR1 reads DFQATT; CDR2 reads SNEGSKA (reference sequence). CDR3 sequence (DNA): TGCAGTGCTGACCCCCGGGACTCGTACAATGAGCAGTTCTTC. Translating gives CSADPRDSYNEQFF.

J is TRBJ2-1 and V is TRBV30; a possible D gene is TRBD2 (6 bases). Germline assignment: CDR1 GTSNPN and CDR2 SVGIG (reference sequence). V dropped 0 bases and J dropped 10 bases, with 10 bases sitting between them. CDR3 size: 12 residues. Here the CDR3 DNA reads TGTGCCTGGAGTGTACGACGGGAGGAGCAGTTCTTC. Its protein is CAWSVRREEQFF.

V gene TRBV28 combines with J gene TRBJ2-7; unclear D gene. This CDR3 contains 11 residues. The V end lost 6 bases, the J end lost 4 bases, and 7 bases lay between the germline ends. Germline CDR1 is MDHEN and CDR2 is SYDVKM. Here the CDR3 reads CASRWAYEQYF. As DNA, the CDR3 is TGTGCCAGCAGGTGGGCTTACGAGCAGTACTTC.

The chain employs TRBV19 and TRBJ2-1; maybe TRBD2 (7 bases). The V end lost 7 bases, the J end lost 7 bases, and 17 bases lay between the germline ends. CDR1 LNHDA and CDR2 SQIVND come from the germline V gene (reference sequence). This CDR3 comprises 14 residues. This CDR3 reads CASTWGAGVNEQFF. Here the CDR3 DNA reads TGTGCCAGTACCTGGGGGGCGGGAGTTAATGAGCAGTTCTTC.

The chain carries TRBV9 and TRBJ1-2; unclear D gene. This CDR3 region has 15 residues. V was cut by 3 bases and J by 4 bases, with 16 bases left in between. The germline V gene encodes CDR1 SGDLS and CDR2 YYNGEE. CDR3 residues: CASSGESGLGYGYTF. In DNA, the CDR3 is TGTGCCAGCAGCGGGGAGTCTGGCCTAGGCTATGGCTACACCTTC. The full variable domain, in which reference TRBV9 and TRBJ1-2 provide the parts outside the CDR3, is DSGVTQTPKHLITATGQRVTLRCSPRSGDLSVYWYQQSLDQGLQFLIQYYNGEERAKGNILERFSAQQFPDLHSELNLSSLELGDSALYFCASSGESGLGYGYTFGSGTRLTVV.

The chain employs TRBV5-4 and TRBJ2-3; 7 bases are a match to TRBD2. CDR3 length: 13 amino acids. Germline CDR1 SGHNT, CDR2 YYREEE (reference sequence). V gave up 0 bases and J gave up 8 bases; unmatched junction bases: 3. The CDR3 is CASSLATSSTQYF. The CDR3 bases are TGTGCCAGCAGCTTGGCGACTAGCTCTACGCAGTATTTT.

The rearrangement joins TRBV9 to TRBJ2-1, with D possibly matching TRBD2 (5 bases). From germline, CDR1 is SGDLS and CDR2 YYNGEE. Trimming shortened V by 6 bases and J by 6 bases, and 22 bases separated the two germline ends. This CDR3 has 16 amino acids. CDR3 protein: CASTDSPPLAGNEQFF. CDR3 in DNA: TGTGCCAGCACCGATTCCCCCCCCTTGGCGGGCAATGAGCAGTTCTTC.

The V call is TRBV4-3, the J call TRBJ2-7; tentatively, D is TRBD2 (6 bases). Trimming pared 4 bases from V and 4 bases from J, leaving 20 bases between. Germline CDR1 reads LGHNA; CDR2 reads YSLEER. This CDR3 has 16 residues. The CDR3 sequence is CASSPLLSGAGYEQYF. In DNA form, the CDR3 reads TGCGCCAGCAGCCCCCTCCTCTCGGGAGCAGGGTACGAGCAGTACTTC.

This clonotype appeared a single time. The chain joins TRBV2 to TRBJ2-7; D unresolved. Trimming took 7 bases from V and 1 from J, leaving 5 bases between them. The CDR3 sequence is 11 residues long. The germline V gene encodes CDR1 SNHLY and CDR2 FYNNEI. The CDR3 sequence is CASTPSYEQYF. The CDR3 bases are TGTGCCAGCACCCCTTCCTACGAGCAGTACTTC. Drawing the rest from reference TRBV2 and TRBJ2-7, the complete variable domain is EPEVTQTPSHQVTQMGQEVILRCVPISNHLYFYWYRQILGQKVEFLVSFYNNEISEKSEIFDDQFSVERPDGSNFTLKIRSTKLEDSAMYFCASTPSYEQYFGPGTRLTVT.

V usage is TRBV27 and J usage is TRBJ2-7; TRBD2 agrees at 10 bases. The J segment lost 4 bases and the V segment lost 4 bases, leaving 7 bases of the junction unmatched. The CDR3 runs 15 residues. Germline CDR1 MNHEY, CDR2 SMNVEV (reference sequence). The CDR3 protein is CASSSGLAMGYEQYF. The CDR3 nucleotides read TGTGCCAGCAGTTCGGGACTAGCGATGGGTTACGAGCAGTACTTC.

CDR3 sequence: CASSPTGADEQYF. The CDR3 coding sequence is TGTGCCAGTAGTCCCACAGGGGCTGACGAGCAGTACTTC. The chain links TRBV19 to TRBJ2-7; 7 bases align to TRBD1. Germline CDR1 LNHDA, CDR2 SQIVND (reference sequence). The CDR3 covers 13 residues. The junction had 6 bases not matched to a gene; V was cut back by 5 bases and J by 5 bases.

The chain recombines TRBV2 with TRBJ2-5; 8 bases line up with TRBD2. With V trimmed by 7 bases and J by 3 bases, 7 bases remained unmatched. CDR3 length: 14 residues. Per the germline V gene, CDR1 is SNHLY and CDR2 is FYNNEI. The CDR3 bases are TGTGCCAGCACCCCCCCGACTAGCGAAGAGACCCAGTACTTC. This gives the protein CASTPPTSEETQYF.

The CDR3 nucleotides are TGTGCCAGCAGTTTAGTGCCTGGCTATGGCTACACCTTC. Protein sequence: CASSLVPGYGYTF. The chain uses TRBV27 and TRBJ1-2; no clear D. Trimming shortened V by 2 bases and J by 4 bases, and 8 bases separated the two germline ends. The CDR3 has 13 residues. Germline assignment: CDR1 MNHEY and CDR2 SMNVEV (reference sequence).

J is TRBJ1-2 and V is TRBV20-1, with 8 bases that match TRBD1. J lost 8 bases, V lost 0 bases, and 5 bases had no gene match. CDR3 length: 13 amino acids. The germline V gene has CDR1 DFQATT and CDR2 SNEGSKA (reference sequence). CDR3 bases: TGCAGTGCTAGAGATACGGACAGGGTCGGCTACACCTTC. Residues: CSARDTDRVGYTF.

The chain recombines TRBV27 with TRBJ2-6; either TRBD1 or TRBD2 may supply D (5 bases each). Per the germline V gene, CDR1 is MNHEY and CDR2 is SMNVEV (reference sequence). Trimming took 9 bases from V and 0 from J, leaving 15 bases between them. This CDR3 region has 16 residues. Written as DNA, the CDR3 is TGTGCCAGTTTCCCGACGGGGACCTCTGGGGCCAACGTCCTGACTTTC. As protein: CASFPTGTSGANVLTF.

V usage is TRBV29-1 and J usage is TRBJ2-5, with D possibly being TRBD2 (7 bases). The CDR3 totals 13 residues. V was clipped by 7 bases and J by 2 bases, with 14 bases between them. Germline-derived CDR1 and CDR2 are SQVTM and ANQGSEA. The CDR3 DNA sequence: TGCAGCGCGGAGGGGGGGCTTCAAGAGACCCAGTACTTC. It yields the protein CSAEGGLQETQYF.

The chain carries TRBV5-8 and TRBJ1-5, with D unclear. V lost 0 bases and J 8 bases, leaving 6 bases between the germline ends. This CDR3 is built from 12 residues. CDR1 is SGHTS, CDR2 YDEGEE, per germline. The CDR3 region is CASSLAQEPQHF. CDR3 sequence (DNA): TGTGCCAGCAGCTTGGCCCAGGAGCCCCAGCATTTT. Variable domain in full (rest from reference TRBV5-8 and TRBJ1-5): EAGVTQSPTHLIKTRGQQATLRCSPISGHTSVYWYQQALGLGLQFLLWYDEGEERNRGNFPPRFSGRQFPNYSSELNVNALELEDSALYLCASSLAQEPQHFGDGTRLSIL.

The V call is TRBV9, the J call TRBJ2-1; 9 bases line up with TRBD2. V trimming: 4 bases; J trimming: 0 bases; junction bases outside the gene matches: 8. Germline V CDR1 and CDR2: SGDLS, YYNGEE. The CDR3 spans 17 residues. CDR3 protein: CASSKGLATGSYNEQFF. The CDR3 DNA follows: TGTGCCAGCAGCAAAGGACTAGCGACAGGCTCCTACAATGAGCAGTTCTTC.

V gene TRBV30 combines with J gene TRBJ1-1; D possibly corresponds to TRBD1 (6 bases). The germline gives CDR1 GTSNPN, CDR2 SVGIG (reference sequence). This CDR3 comprises 15 residues. With 3 bases removed from V and 5 bases from J, the gap between germline ends came to 19 bases. CDR3 DNA sequence: TGTGCCTGGAGCCCGACAGGTGGTCTGTGGACTGAAGCTTTCTTT. This codes for CAWSPTGGLWTEAFF.

The chain has TRBV27 and TRBJ1-1, with D perhaps TRBD1 (6 bases). This CDR3 contains 13 residues. From germline, CDR1 is MNHEY and CDR2 SMNVEV (reference sequence). Trimming removed 5 bases from V and 3 bases from J, with 10 bases in between. The CDR3 is CASSPGADTEAFF. CDR3 DNA sequence: TGTGCCAGCAGTCCGGGGGCGGACACTGAAGCTTTCTTT.

In this sample, this clonotype turned up a few times. The chain recombines TRBV27 with TRBJ2-7; D gene unclear. V was pared by 1 base and J by 1 base, with 5 bases between. The CDR3 has 13 amino acids. Germline lookup yields CDR1 MNHEY and CDR2 SMNVEV (reference sequence). CDR3 protein: CASSLLESYEQYF. CDR3 nucleotides: TGTGCCAGCAGTTTATTGGAATCCTACGAGCAGTACTTC.

V gene TRBV7-9 combines with J gene TRBJ2-5; TRBD1 aligns across 7 bases. V was clipped by 1 base and J by 5 bases; unmatched bases: 4. Germline loops: CDR1 SEHNR, CDR2 FQNEAQ (reference sequence). The CDR3 length is 14 residues. The CDR3 loop reads CASSLVQGRETQYF. The CDR3, as DNA: TGTGCCAGCAGCTTAGTACAGGGGCGGGAGACCCAGTACTTC.

The rearrangement uses TRBV9 and TRBJ2-7; TRBD1 aligns across 7 bases. The CDR3 length is 13 residues. V shed 6 bases, J shed 0 bases, and the junction held 3 bases outside the gene matches. Per germline, CDR1 SGDLS and CDR2 YYNGEE. The CDR3 loop is CASMGTDSYEQYF. In nucleotides, the CDR3 is TGTGCCAGCATGGGGACAGACTCCTACGAGCAGTACTTC.

The chain uses TRBV12-3 or TRBV12-4 and TRBJ2-6; D may match TRBD1 or TRBD2 (5 bases each). V was pared by 4 bases and J by 4 bases, with 11 bases between. This CDR3 has 15 amino acids. CDR3 sequence: CASSSRGRGANVLTF. In DNA, the CDR3 is TGTGCCAGCAGTTCGAGGGGAAGAGGGGCCAACGTCCTGACTTTC.

The rearrangement links TRBV28 to TRBJ2-7, with D maybe TRBD2 (5 bases). Per the germline V gene, CDR1 is MDHEN and CDR2 is SYDVKM. The germline V and J ends were trimmed by 3 bases and 0 bases, with 9 bases remaining between them. This CDR3 is 14 amino acids long. The CDR3 protein is CASSFGRASYEQYF. In DNA, the CDR3 is TGTGCCAGCAGTTTCGGGCGGGCCTCCTACGAGCAGTACTTC.